This T cell receptor beta chain was identified during a study of technical replicates of blood from several donors. Germline values: CDR1 SGHNT, CDR2 YYREEE (reference sequence). The junction had 3 bases not matched to a gene; V was cut back by 4 bases and J by 4 bases. The CDR3 has 14 amino acids. Assay: immunoSEQ multiplex PCR; the TCRdb copy retains only in-frame clones and omits some. The table includes under 95,000 clones, roughly 94% detected once. Material for sequencing was T cells isolated from PBMCs. The receptor comes from a human donor in good health. V is TRBV5-4 and J is TRBJ2-2; 8 bases align to TRBD2. In DNA form, the CDR3 reads TGTGCCAGCAGCCTCCGGGGGGGCACCGGGGAGCTGTTTTTT. Translated, it gives CASSLRGGTGELFF.